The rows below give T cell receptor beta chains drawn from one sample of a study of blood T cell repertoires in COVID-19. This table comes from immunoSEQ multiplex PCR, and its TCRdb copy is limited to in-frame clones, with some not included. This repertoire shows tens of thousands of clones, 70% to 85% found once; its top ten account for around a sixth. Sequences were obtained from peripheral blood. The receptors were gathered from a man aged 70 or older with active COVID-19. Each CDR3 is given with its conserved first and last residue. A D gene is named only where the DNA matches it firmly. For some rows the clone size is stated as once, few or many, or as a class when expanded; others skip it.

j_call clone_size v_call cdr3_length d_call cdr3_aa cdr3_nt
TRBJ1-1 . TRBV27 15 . CASSSLRVMNTEAFF TGTGCCAGCAGTTCCCTCAGGGTTATGAACACTGAAGCTTTCTTT
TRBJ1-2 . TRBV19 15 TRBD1 CASSQGQGQPYGYTF TGTGCCAGTAGTCAGGGACAGGGGCAACCGTATGGCTACACCTTC
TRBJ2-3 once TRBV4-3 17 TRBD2 CASSQEWSGGPVDTQYF TGCGCCAGCAGCCAAGAATGGTCGGGAGGGCCTGTCGATACGCAGTATTTT
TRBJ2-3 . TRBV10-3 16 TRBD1 CAISTTGGWQIDTQYF TGTGCCATCAGCACAACAGGGGGCTGGCAGATAGATACGCAGTATTTT
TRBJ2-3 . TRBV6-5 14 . CASSYGGLVNTQYF TGTGCCAGCAGTTATGGCGGTTTGGTGAATACGCAGTATTTT
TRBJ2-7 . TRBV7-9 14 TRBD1 CASSPGQGNREQYF TGTGCCAGCAGCCCGGGACAGGGGAATAGAGAGCAGTACTTC
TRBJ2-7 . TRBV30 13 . CAWRAGASYEQYF TGTGCCTGGAGAGCAGGGGCCTCCTACGAGCAGTACTTC
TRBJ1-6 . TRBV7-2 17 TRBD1 CASSTYRDRGYNSPLHF TGTGCCAGCAGCACTTACCGGGACAGGGGTTATAATTCACCCCTCCACTTT
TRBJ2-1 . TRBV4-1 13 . CASSPQAYNEQFF TGCGCCAGCAGCCCCCAGGCCTACAATGAGCAGTTCTTC
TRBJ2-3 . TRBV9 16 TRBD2 CASSARAGGITDTQYF TGTGCCAGCAGCGCCCGAGCGGGGGGGATCACAGATACGCAGTATTTT
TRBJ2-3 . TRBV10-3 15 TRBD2 CAISAALAGTDTQYF TGTGCCATCAGTGCGGCACTAGCGGGCACAGATACGCAGTATTTT
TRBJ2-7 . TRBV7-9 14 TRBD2 CASSLVGRAIEQYF TGTGCCAGCAGCTTAGTCGGGAGGGCGATCGAGCAGTACTTC
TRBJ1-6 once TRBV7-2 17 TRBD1 CASSGLPTGSFNSPLHF TGTGCCAGCAGCGGTCTCCCGACAGGGAGTTTCAATTCACCCCTCCACTTT
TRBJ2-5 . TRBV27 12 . CASGRGAETQYF TGTGCCAGCGGCAGGGGGGCTGAGACCCAGTACTTC
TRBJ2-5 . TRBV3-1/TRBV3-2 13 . CASSQTYKETQYF TGTGCCAGCAGCCAGACTTATAAAGAGACCCAGTACTTC
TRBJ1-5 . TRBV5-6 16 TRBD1 CASSRKSTGDGQPQHF TGTGCCAGCAGCAGAAAATCGACAGGGGATGGCCAGCCCCAGCATTTT
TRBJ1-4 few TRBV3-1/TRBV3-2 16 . CASSQGGGVPNEKLFF TGTGCCAGCAGCCAAGGAGGGGGGGTTCCGAATGAAAAACTGTTTTTT
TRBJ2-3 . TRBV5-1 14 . CASSLKGQTDTQYF TGCGCCAGCAGCTTGAAGGGGCAGACAGATACGCAGTATTTT
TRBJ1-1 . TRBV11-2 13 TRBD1 CASRFTGATEAFF TGTGCCAGCAGATTTACAGGGGCCACTGAAGCTTTCTTT
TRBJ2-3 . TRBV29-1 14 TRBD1 CSAMDRGSTDTQYF TGCAGCGCTATGGACAGGGGAAGCACAGATACGCAGTATTTT
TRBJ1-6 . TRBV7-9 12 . CASSLAQSPLHF TGTGCCAGCAGCTTAGCTCAATCACCCCTCCACTTT
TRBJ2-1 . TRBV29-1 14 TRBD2 CSVEGGGRAGEQFF TGCAGCGTTGAAGGGGGCGGGAGGGCCGGTGAGCAGTTCTTC
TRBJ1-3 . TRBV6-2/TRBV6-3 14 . CASSYFRSGNTIYF TGTGCCAGCAGTTACTTTCGCTCTGGAAACACCATATATTTT
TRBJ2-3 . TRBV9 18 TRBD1 CASSARGGDRGREDTQYF TGTGCCAGCAGCGCGAGGGGAGGGGACAGGGGGCGAGAAGATACGCAGTATTTT
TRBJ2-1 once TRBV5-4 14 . CASSLDFGPHEQFF TGTGCCAGCAGCTTGGATTTTGGGCCCCATGAGCAGTTCTTC
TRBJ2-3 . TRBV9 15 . CASSAPGTSTDTQYF TGTGCCAGCAGCGCTCCCGGGACTAGCACAGATACGCAGTATTTT
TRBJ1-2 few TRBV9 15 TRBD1 CASSVGQGARYGYTF TGTGCCAGCAGCGTCGGACAGGGGGCCCGCTATGGCTACACCTTC
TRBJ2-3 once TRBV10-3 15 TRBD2 CAISGAGGGTDTQYF TGTGCCATCAGTGGGGCGGGAGGAGGCACAGATACGCAGTATTTT
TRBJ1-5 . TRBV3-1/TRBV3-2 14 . CASSTDRVSQPQHF TGTGCCAGCAGCACTGACAGAGTAAGTCAGCCCCAGCATTTT